The clone carrying this T cell receptor (beta chain) appeared once. Its antigen remains unknown. This record comes from a study of a mutant IDH1 vaccine in newly diagnosed glioma. Study overall: Patients were started on vaccination 4-6 weeks after radiotherapy alone, or with temozolomide cycles. Treated patients were about 60% male, roughly 38% female, mean age approximately 41 years. Earlier therapy was either radiotherapy, temozolomide, or both, and most got both.

Profiled with immunoSEQ multiplex PCR; TCRdb holds only in-frame clones, not every one. This table has around 55,000 clones, 80% appearing once. Time point: week 23, last vaccination. In every dose of vaccine, 300 ug of mutant IDH1 20-mer peptide was given alongside topical imiquimod. The astrocytomas were IDH1-mutant, ATRX-negative, and WHO grade 3 or 4. This CDR3 region has 17 residues. J gave up 0 bases and V 3 bases, and 5 bases lay outside the gene matches. CDR1 SGDLS and CDR2 YYNGEE come from the germline V gene. The sequence came from a man between 35 and 55 years old with glioma. The sequencing used PBMCs, collected from a glioma patient whose treatment included an IDH1 peptide vaccine. The V call is TRBV9, the J call TRBJ2-2; 10 bases align to TRBD2. CDR3 DNA: TGTGCCAGCAGCGGACAGCTAGCGGGGGCGAACACCGGGGAGCTGTTTTTT. Translating gives CASSGQLAGANTGELFF.